This T cell receptor beta chain emerged from a study of T cells in Graves' hyperthyroidism and ophthalmopathy. For Graves' hyperthyroidism to be stable, ophthalmopathy could not progress within 18 months. The CDR3 length is 17 residues. Germline lookup yields CDR1 LGHNA and CDR2 YSLEER. Trimming removed 8 bases at V and 1 base at J, with 20 bases between. RNA transcripts yielded amplified TCR beta CDR3 regions. During a first-round RT-PCR of the TCR CDR3, the HTBI primer set was used. In TCRdb, the multiplex PCR reads were re-called with MiXCR into one record per CDR3 protein. The sample gives roughly 420,000 distinct CDR3 sequences, approximately 14% of which show up once; roughly 13% is in the top ten. Notes on this clonotype: No antigen is known for it.

Findings of the study overall: Among thyroid clonotypes expanded above 0.001, most also appeared in blood.

The chain recombines TRBV4-3 with TRBJ2-2; tentatively, D is TRBD1 (5 bases). The receptor was isolated from a woman under 30 with Graves' hyperthyroidism. The sequenced sample consisted of blood. The CDR3 coding sequence is TGCGCCAGCTCCTTCTTTTTGTTCAGGGAGAACACCGGGGAGCTGTTTTTT. This sequence encodes CASSFFLFRENTGELFF.